The T cell receptor (beta chain) under discussion was sequenced for a study of blood T cell repertoires in COVID-19. Study overall: Whether acute or convalescent, the COVID-19 samples came from the United States, Italy and Spain. Sources were T cells, B-cell-depleted T cells, or PBMCs; the material itself was cDNA or gDNA.

Germline V lookup: CDR1 SGHVS, CDR2 FQNEAQ. The V segment lost 2 bases and the J segment 3 bases; nucleotides outside the gene matches: 4. This CDR3 comprises 15 residues. Some clones are missing from TCRdb's copy, which holds only in-frame ones; the method was immunoSEQ multiplex PCR. The sample yields 90,000 to 130,000 clones, approximately 88% seen once. This clone was seen once. Specimen: peripheral blood. The J gene is TRBJ2-7, the V gene TRBV7-8; 10 nucleotides align to TRBD2. This sequence was found in a woman in her sixties or seventies with acute or convalescent COVID-19. In DNA form, the CDR3 reads TGTGCCAGCAGCTTACGACTAGCGGGTATCTACGAGCAGTACTTC. It translates to CASSLRLAGIYEQYF.